This T cell receptor (beta chain) stems from a study of graft-versus-host responses after intestinal transplantation. Study at large: As for transplant type, recipients had multivisceral, liver-intestinal, or isolated intestinal grafts. All recipients got anti-thymocyte globulin induction, then tacrolimus and steroids for about 3 years. Study-wide points: The recipient marrow held GvH clones, and some of them showed up first in ileum or blood.

J lost 3 bases, V lost 5 bases, and 7 bases had no gene match. The CDR3 is 14 residues long. The V gene's germline CDR1 is MNHEY and CDR2 SVGAGI. Clones were sequenced by immunoSEQ multiplex PCR, and TCRdb holds only the in-frame ones, with some missing. The profile covers around 78,000 clones, with more than 75% appearing a single time and around 8.6% taken by the ten largest. Concerning this clone itself: What it binds is unknown.

The chain carries TRBV6-5 and TRBJ2-7; TRBD1 matches 7 bases. The clonotype comes from a human donor who was the organ donor for an intestinal transplant. This sample comprised unstimulated CD8+ T cells sorted from spleen or lymph node cells, obtained before transplant. The CDR3 DNA reads as TGTGCCAGCAGTCCGGGACAGCAGCTCTACGAGCAGTACTTC. It codes for CASSPGQQLYEQYF.